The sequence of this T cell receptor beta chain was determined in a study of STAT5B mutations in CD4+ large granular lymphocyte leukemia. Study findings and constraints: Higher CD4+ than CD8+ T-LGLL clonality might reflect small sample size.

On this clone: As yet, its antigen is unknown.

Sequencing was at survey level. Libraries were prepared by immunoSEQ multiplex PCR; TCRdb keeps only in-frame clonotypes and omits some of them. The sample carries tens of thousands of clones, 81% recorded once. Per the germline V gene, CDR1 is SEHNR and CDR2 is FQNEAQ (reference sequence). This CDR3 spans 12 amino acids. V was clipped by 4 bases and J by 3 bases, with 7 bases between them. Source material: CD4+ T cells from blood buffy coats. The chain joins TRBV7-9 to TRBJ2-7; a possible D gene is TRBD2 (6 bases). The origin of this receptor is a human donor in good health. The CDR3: CASSSDYYEQYF. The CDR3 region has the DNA TGTGCCAGCAGCTCGGACTACTACGAGCAGTACTTC. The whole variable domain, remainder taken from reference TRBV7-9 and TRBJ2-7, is DTGVSQNPRHKITKRGQNVTFRCDPISEHNRLYWYRQTLGQGPEFLTYFQNEAQLEKSRLLSDRFSAERPKGSFSTLEIQRTEQGDSAMYLCASSSDYYEQYFGPGTRLTVT.